One sample yielded the 30 T cell receptor beta chains listed below, sequenced in a study of OX40 agonist ivuxolimab in advanced cancers. Repertoires were generated with immunoSEQ multiplex PCR, while TCRdb's copy carries only in-frame clones and drops some. Of roughly 75,000 clones in the sample, around 86% were seen once. Here the sequenced sample was CD4+ or CD8+ T cells sorted from blood, taken in a trial of the OX40 agonist ivuxolimab. Every receptor here comes from an adult with an advanced solid tumor such as melanoma, head and neck, liver or kidney cancer.

Of note for this clone: This CDR3 is also generated by other DNA sequences in the sample. V gene TRBV18 combines with J gene TRBJ1-5; weak D call: TRBD1 (5 bases). Germline V gives CDR1 KGHSH, CDR2 LQKENI. The ends were cut back, 2 bases at V and 2 bases at J, with 10 bases in the middle. The CDR3 is 15 amino acids. The CDR3 spells CASSPARDGNQPQHF. For the CDR3, the DNA is TGTGCCAGCTCACCAGCCCGGGACGGCAATCAGCCCCAGCATTTT.

The rearrangement uses TRBV7-2 and TRBJ2-7; D is possibly TRBD1 (6 bases). This CDR3 spans 14 amino acids. Germline V lookup: CDR1 SGHTA, CDR2 FQGNSA. With 4 bases removed from V and 2 bases from J, the gap between germline ends came to 12 bases. CDR3 region: CASSSNREAYEQYF. CDR3 DNA sequence: TGTGCCAGCAGCTCAAACAGGGAAGCCTACGAGCAGTACTTC.

V and J are TRBV6-5 and TRBJ1-1; 7 positions match TRBD1. The CDR3 has 12 residues. CDR1 is MNHEY, CDR2 SVGAGI, per germline. V lost 8 bases and J lost 2; bases outside the gene matches: 2. The CDR3 sequence: CASYRGNTEAFF. In DNA form, the CDR3 reads TGTGCCAGCTACAGGGGCAACACTGAAGCTTTCTTT.

This chain links TRBV7-2 with TRBJ2-3; 10 bases are shared with TRBD2. The CDR3 spans 14 residues. CDR1 is SGHTA, CDR2 FQGNSA, per germline. V was clipped by 5 bases and J by 10 bases; unmatched bases: 9. CDR3 loop: CASSVSGSGRSQYF. As DNA, the CDR3 is TGTGCCAGCAGCGTTAGCGGTAGCGGGAGGTCGCAGTATTTT.

The chain links TRBV30 to TRBJ2-5; no clear D. The CDR3 runs 15 residues. Germline-derived CDR1 and CDR2 are GTSNPN and SVGIG (reference sequence). V shed 3 bases and J shed 0 bases, with 14 bases lying between them. The CDR3 DNA reads as TGTGCCTGGAGCCCACCGACGGCGTACCAAGAGACCCAGTACTTC. Protein sequence: CAWSPPTAYQETQYF.

The gene calls are TRBV11-2 and TRBJ2-1; 10 bases fit TRBD2. This CDR3 contains 17 residues. Trimming at V came to 1 base and at J to 4 bases, leaving 7 bases not matched to a gene. Looked up from germline, CDR1 is SGHAT and CDR2 is FQNNGV. CDR3 nucleotide sequence: TGTGCCAGCAGCTTAGCACCGGGACTAGCGCGTTACAATGAGCAGTTCTTC. Translated, it gives CASSLAPGLARYNEQFF.

This clone was seen just once. V gene TRBV7-6 combines with J gene TRBJ2-7, with TRBD1 identical over 9 bases. CDR3 size: 16 residues. Germline V gene lookup returns CDR1 SGHVS and CDR2 FNYEAQ. V was clipped by 6 bases and J by 0 bases; unmatched bases: 9. CDR3 residues: CASSNGQGTSSYEQYF. CDR3 in DNA: TGTGCCAGCAGTAATGGACAGGGGACGAGCTCCTACGAGCAGTACTTC.

This chain links TRBV30 with TRBJ1-2; D perhaps matches TRBD1 (5 bases). The CDR3 has 14 residues. V was trimmed by 4 bases and J by 4 bases, leaving 16 bases between them. The germline CDR1 and CDR2 sequences are GTSNPN and SVGIG (reference sequence). The CDR3 DNA reads TGTGCCTGGATGGGGCGCGGGGGAATCTATGGCTACACCTTC. Translating gives CAWMGRGGIYGYTF.

The rearrangement joins TRBV28 to TRBJ1-2; the D is unclear. This CDR3 has 13 amino acids. V was trimmed by 5 bases and J by 3 bases, leaving 10 bases between them. Germline V gene sequence: CDR1 MDHEN, CDR2 SYDVKM. The CDR3 coding sequence is TGTGCCAGCAGTCTACAAGTAGACTATGGCTACACCTTC. Its protein product is CASSLQVDYGYTF.

The CDR3 coding sequence is TGTGCCAGCAGCCAACGACTCCTTATAAGTGGCTACACCTTC. Its translation is CASSQRLLISGYTF. The gene calls are TRBV4-2 and TRBJ1-2; D not resolved. V dropped 2 bases and J dropped 7 bases, with 14 bases sitting between them. Germline values: CDR1 LGHNA, CDR2 YNFKEQ. The CDR3 covers 14 residues.

The V gene is TRBV6-1, the J gene TRBJ2-7; weak D call: TRBD2 (5 bases). The V end lost 7 bases, the J end lost 6 bases, and 13 bases lay between the germline ends. The CDR3 is 12 amino acids. Germline CDR1 MNHNS, CDR2 SASEGT. The CDR3 is CASIEGGFEQYF. The CDR3 nucleotides are TGTGCCAGCATCGAAGGCGGGTTCGAGCAGTACTTC.

The chain uses TRBV6-1 and TRBJ1-1, with D unclear. The CDR3 runs 12 residues. Germline V gene data show CDR1 as MNHNS and CDR2 as SASEGT. V lost 5 bases, J lost 3 bases, and 7 bases lay in between. The CDR3 DNA reads as TGTGCCAGCAGTAGCCGGTACACTGAAGCTTTCTTT. Translation gives CASSSRYTEAFF.

V usage is TRBV2 and J usage is TRBJ2-5; 8 bases fit TRBD2. Germline V CDR1 and CDR2: SNHLY, FYNNEI. J lost 2 bases, V lost 7 bases, and 6 bases had no gene match. CDR3 length: 14 amino acids. DNA of the CDR3: TGTGCCAGCACCGTTAGCGGGACTCAAGAGACCCAGTACTTC. This gives the protein CASTVSGTQETQYF.

The chain joins TRBV28 to TRBJ2-7; 9 bases line up with TRBD1. Trimming at V came to 2 bases and at J to 7 bases, leaving 9 bases not matched to a gene. From germline, CDR1 is MDHEN and CDR2 SYDVKM. The CDR3 is made up of 15 amino acids. CDR3 nucleotide sequence: TGTGCCAGCAGTTTAACAGGGGGCGCTTCGGGGGAGCAGTACTTC. It translates to CASSLTGGASGEQYF.

The chain uses TRBV28 and TRBJ2-5; D might be TRBD2 (7 bases). In germline, CDR1 is MDHEN, CDR2 SYDVKM. V lost 4 bases and J lost 4, with 13 bases in between. This CDR3 is built from 14 residues. The CDR3 region has the DNA TGTGCCAGCAGTTCCCAGGGGAGGGTAGAGACCCAGTACTTC. As protein: CASSSQGRVETQYF.

The rearrangement joins TRBV11-2 to TRBJ1-1; 11 bases agree with TRBD1. Trimming at V came to 6 bases and at J to 2 bases, leaving 11 bases not matched to a gene. The CDR3 covers 17 residues. Germline CDR1 reads SGHAT; CDR2 reads FQNNGV. CDR3 DNA sequence: TGTGCCAGCAGGCGGGACAGGGGGTACGGGGTCAACACTGAAGCTTTCTTT. Translation gives CASRRDRGYGVNTEAFF.

This sequence joins TRBV5-6 and TRBJ1-5; TRBD1 is a possible D gene (5 bases). Trimming took 4 bases from V and 6 from J, leaving 14 bases between them. Germline V lookup: CDR1 SGHDT, CDR2 YYEEEE. This CDR3 region has 14 residues. The CDR3 sequence is CASSTGTQRQPQHF. Here the CDR3 DNA reads TGTGCCAGCAGCACGGGGACTCAGCGTCAGCCCCAGCATTTT.

V gene TRBV7-2 combines with J gene TRBJ2-1, with 12 bases matching TRBD2. This CDR3 has 14 amino acids. Germline V gives CDR1 SGHTA, CDR2 FQGNSA. J gave up 7 bases and V 5 bases, and 3 bases lay outside the gene matches. In DNA form, the CDR3 reads TGTGCCAGCAGCCCTACTAGCGGGAGGAATGAGCAGTTCTTC. This sequence encodes CASSPTSGRNEQFF.

The chain couples TRBV28 to TRBJ1-2; no clear D gene. Germline V gives CDR1 MDHEN, CDR2 SYDVKM. The CDR3 runs to 14 residues. Trimming removed 3 bases from V and 3 bases from J, with 11 bases in between. DNA of the CDR3: TGTGCCAGCAGTTTGGGTCAGGACCACTATGGCTACACCTTC. Amino acid sequence: CASSLGQDHYGYTF.

V gene TRBV6-6 combines with J gene TRBJ2-1, with TRBD2 identical over 9 bases. This CDR3 contains 15 residues. With 6 bases clipped from V and 6 bases from J, the junction kept 9 bases outside the gene matches. Germline CDR1 MNHNY, CDR2 SVGAGI (reference sequence). CDR3 residues: CASRSGTSSGNEQFF. CDR3 bases: TGTGCCAGCAGGTCCGGGACTAGCTCTGGCAATGAGCAGTTCTTC.

The chain recombines TRBV19 with TRBJ2-5; D might be TRBD1 (5 bases). V lost 4 bases and J lost 2, with 8 bases in between. The CDR3 extends over 13 amino acids. Germline CDR1 is LNHDA and CDR2 is SQIVND (reference sequence). The chain's CDR3 is CASSRQSQETQYF. DNA of the CDR3: TGTGCCAGTAGTAGACAGTCTCAAGAGACCCAGTACTTC.

The chain recombines TRBV7-2 with TRBJ2-6; D possibly corresponds to TRBD2 (6 bases). This CDR3 region has 15 residues. Trimming took off 5 bases at V and 2 bases at J, with 10 bases between the two ends. Germline loops: CDR1 SGHTA, CDR2 FQGNSA. The CDR3 DNA is TGTGCCAGCAGCAGATGGGGGGCTGGGGCCAACGTCCTGACTTTC. This encodes CASSRWGAGANVLTF.

The chain links TRBV7-3 to TRBJ2-3, with TRBD1 matching over 7 bases. The CDR3 length is 15 residues. Germline V gene lookup returns CDR1 SGHTA and CDR2 FQGTGA. V was clipped by 5 bases and J by 4 bases; unmatched bases: 9. The CDR3 sequence is CASSKGQSFADTQYF. The CDR3, as DNA: TGTGCCAGCAGCAAGGGACAGTCGTTCGCAGATACGCAGTATTTT.

This clone came up a few times. The chain recombines TRBV5-1 with TRBJ1-5; the D gene is possibly TRBD1 (5 bases). CDR3 size: 14 residues. V lost 2 bases to trimming and J lost 5 bases, with 11 bases between them. Germline V CDR1 and CDR2: SGHRS, YFSETQ. The DNA for the CDR3 is TGCGCCAGCAGCTTAACGGGAGGGGATCAGCCCCAGCATTTT. It specifies CASSLTGGDQPQHF.

This clone is a singleton in its sample. V gene TRBV19 combines with J gene TRBJ1-5; 9 bases are a match to TRBD1. Germline V gives CDR1 LNHDA, CDR2 SQIVND (reference sequence). V shed 6 bases and J 4 bases; nucleotides not matched to a gene: 13. The CDR3 length is 17 residues. The CDR3 loop reads CASSTGLGTGHNQPQHF. CDR3 nucleotide sequence: TGTGCCAGTAGCACCGGGTTGGGGACAGGGCATAATCAGCCCCAGCATTTT.

The genes are TRBV5-1 and TRBJ2-2; 7 bases fit TRBD2. CDR1 and CDR2 (germline): SGHRS, YFSETQ. With 1 base clipped from V and 7 bases from J, the junction kept 4 bases outside the gene matches. CDR3 length equals 14 residues. CDR3 DNA: TGCGCCAGCAGCTTGCGGCTAGCGGACGGGGAGCTGTTTTTT. The encoded protein is CASSLRLADGELFF.

CDR3 DNA: TGTGCCAGCAGCTTAGGGAGGGGTGGGGCCAACGTCCTGACTTTC. The encoded protein is CASSLGRGGANVLTF. The rearrangement joins TRBV7-6 to TRBJ2-6, with TRBD2 as a possible D gene (6 bases). V dropped 1 base and J dropped 3 bases, with 7 bases sitting between them. Germline values: CDR1 SGHVS, CDR2 FNYEAQ. The CDR3 is 15 amino acids.

The genes are TRBV30 and TRBJ2-2; TRBD2 matches at 10 bases. CDR1 and CDR2 (germline): GTSNPN, SVGIG (reference sequence). CDR3 length: 15 amino acids. V lost 2 bases to trimming and J lost 6 bases; unmatched junction nucleotides: 6. CDR3: CAWSRPSGSSGELFF. In DNA form, the CDR3 reads TGTGCCTGGAGTAGGCCTAGCGGGAGCTCCGGGGAGCTGTTTTTT.

The genes are TRBV19 and TRBJ2-2; a weak D match, TRBD1 (5 bases). CDR3 length equals 15 residues. Germline V gene data show CDR1 as LNHDA and CDR2 as SQIVND (reference sequence). Deletions cut 3 bases from V and 6 bases from J, with 14 bases between. The CDR3 bases are TGTGCCAGTAGTATGGGTCTTAGGGGTGCCGGGGAGCTGTTTTTT. The encoded protein is CASSMGLRGAGELFF. The full variable domain, completed using reference TRBV19 and TRBJ2-2, is DGGITQSPKYLFRKEGQNVTLSCEQNLNHDAMYWYRQDPGQGLRLIYYSQIVNDFQKGDIAEGYSVSREKKESFPLTVTSAQKNPTAFYLCASSMGLRGAGELFFGEGSRLTVL.

The rearrangement links TRBV27 to TRBJ1-2; a possible D gene is TRBD1 (5 bases). CDR3 length: 14 residues. In germline, CDR1 is MNHEY, CDR2 SMNVEV (reference sequence). Deletions cut 5 bases from V and 4 bases from J, with 14 bases between. The CDR3 DNA sequence: TGTGCCAGCAGTCCCCAGGGAGAGGGCTATGGCTACACCTTC. This encodes CASSPQGEGYGYTF.